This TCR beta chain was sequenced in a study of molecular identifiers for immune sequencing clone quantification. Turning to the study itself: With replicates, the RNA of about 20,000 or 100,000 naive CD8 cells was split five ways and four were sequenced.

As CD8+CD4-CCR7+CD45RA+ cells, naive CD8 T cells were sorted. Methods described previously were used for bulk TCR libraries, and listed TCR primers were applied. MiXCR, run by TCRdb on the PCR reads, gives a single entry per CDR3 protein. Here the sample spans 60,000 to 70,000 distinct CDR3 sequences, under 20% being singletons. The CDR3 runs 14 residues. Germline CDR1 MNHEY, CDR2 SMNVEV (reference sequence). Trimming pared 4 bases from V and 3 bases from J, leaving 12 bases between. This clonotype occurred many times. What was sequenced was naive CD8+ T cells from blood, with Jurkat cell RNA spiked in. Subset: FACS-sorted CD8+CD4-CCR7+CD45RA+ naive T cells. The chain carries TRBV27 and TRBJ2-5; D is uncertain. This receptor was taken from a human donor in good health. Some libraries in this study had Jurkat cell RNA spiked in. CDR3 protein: CASSSWGREETQYF. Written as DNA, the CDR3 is TGTGCCAGCAGTTCGTGGGGTAGAGAAGAGACCCAGTACTTC.